This T cell receptor beta chain was profiled in a study of blood T cell repertoires in COVID-19. About the study: Sample material is recorded as cDNA or gDNA derived from T cells, B-cell-depleted T cells, or PBMCs.

Per the germline V gene, CDR1 is SGDLS and CDR2 is YYNGEE. The ends lost 2 bases at V and 0 bases at J; junction bases unmatched: 5. The CDR3 is 16 amino acids. Profiling relied on immunoSEQ multiplex PCR, and the TCRdb table lists in-frame clones only, not all of them. The table shows roughly 49,000 clones, with about 88% occurring only once. The rearrangement uses TRBV9 and TRBJ2-7, with 10 bases that match TRBD2. The TCR originated in a man in his fifties or sixties with active COVID-19. Sequences were obtained from peripheral blood. The CDR3 DNA reads TGTGCCAGCAGCGTGAGTAGCGGGGGGACCTCCTACGAGCAGTACTTC. Translation gives CASSVSSGGTSYEQYF.